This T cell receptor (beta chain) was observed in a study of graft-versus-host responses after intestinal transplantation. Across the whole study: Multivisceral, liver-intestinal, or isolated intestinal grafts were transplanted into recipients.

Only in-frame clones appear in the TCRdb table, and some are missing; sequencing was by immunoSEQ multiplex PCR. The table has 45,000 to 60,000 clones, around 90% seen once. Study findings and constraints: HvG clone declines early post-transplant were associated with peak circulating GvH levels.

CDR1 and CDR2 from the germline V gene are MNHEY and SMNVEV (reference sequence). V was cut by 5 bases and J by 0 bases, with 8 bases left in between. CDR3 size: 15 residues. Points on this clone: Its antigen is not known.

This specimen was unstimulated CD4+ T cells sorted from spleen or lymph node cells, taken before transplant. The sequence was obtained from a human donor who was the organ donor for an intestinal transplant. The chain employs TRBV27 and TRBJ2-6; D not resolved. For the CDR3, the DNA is TGTGCCAGCAGTCCAACCCCCTCTGGGGCCAACGTCCTGACTTTC. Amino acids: CASSPTPSGANVLTF.